This T cell receptor beta chain emerged from a study of control samples from healthy donors and cancer patients (dated by TCRdb to the early 2020s). In the case of this clone: Its antigen remains unidentified. One base away there is no much larger clone; base qualities are not given.

Library preparation used the immunoSEQ multiplex PCR assay. TCRdb took this table from immuneACCESS and kept in-frame rearrangements with V and J called. Such tables lack part of the clones; where checked against another copy, unresolved V genes explain under half of the gap, and the rest is unexplained. A total of 140,000 or so clones appear in this sample, approximately 91% of them only once. The ten most abundant clones make up approximately 3.2% of the sample. The CDR3 covers 16 residues, taking in both the cysteine and the phenylalanine. This entry keeps only the CDR3 DNA: 48 bases, framed from base 1. CDR1 and CDR2 were assigned from the germline V gene (reference sequence) as LNHNV and YYDKDF. Trimming costs V 0 bases and J 0 bases, and their ends lie 11 bases apart.

The chain is encoded by TRBV15 joined to TRBJ1-2; the D gene is not confidently resolved. What was sequenced was blood. This receptor was taken from a man aged 25 to 45 in good health. Read as DNA, the sequence is TGTGCCACCAGCAGAGATCGGGCAGGAGCTAACTATGGCTACACCTTC. This gives the protein CATSRDRAGANYGYTF.